These 12 T cell receptor delta chains came from one sample sequenced in a study of gamma-delta chains in newborns, infants, children. TCRdb reapplied CATT to the reads. This table holds 9,000 to 13,000 delta-chain clones, 3% to 4.5% found once. The sequenced material came from blood. These receptors were obtained from a child who was a newborn, infant or young child, either healthy, febrile or measles-vaccinated (not recorded which).

The chain recombines TRDV1 with TRDJ1; the match to TRDD3 covers 7 bases. Germline CDR1 is TSWWSYY and CDR2 is QGS. Losses at the gene ends were 0 bases for V and 1 base for J; bases not matched to a gene: 20. The CDR3 contains 21 residues. CDR3 nucleotide sequence: TGTGCTCTTGGGGAACTTACCCTTGACCTACGGTACTGGGGTCGCACCGATAAACTCATCTTT. It yields the protein CALGELTLDLRYWGRTDKLIF.

This clone is medium-sized within its sample. V gene TRDV2 combines with J gene TRDJ1; D gene uncertain. Per the germline V gene, CDR1 is GEAIGNYY and CDR2 is EKD. Trimming cost V 0 bases and J 5 bases, with 15 bases left between them. The CDR3 has 15 amino acids. CDR3 nucleotide sequence: TGTGCCTGTGACACCGTAGGACCCCTGAAGGATAAACTCATCTTT. Its protein product is CACDTVGPLKDKLIF.

The chain recombines TRDV3 with TRDJ1; 9 nucleotides align to TRDD3. V lost 2 bases, J lost 2 bases, and 18 bases stayed unmatched. The CDR3 totals 18 residues. Germline V CDR1 and CDR2: TVYSNPD, GDNSRS (reference sequence). CDR3 residues: CAFDPGVPHLGDTDKLIF. The CDR3 DNA follows: TGTGCCTTTGACCCGGGGGTACCCCACCTGGGGGATACCGATAAACTCATCTTT.

The chain employs TRDV2 and TRDJ3; 11 bases match TRDD3. The V gene end was trimmed by 1 base and the J gene end by 4 bases; junction bases not matched to a gene: 8. Germline CDR1 is GEAIGNYY and CDR2 is EKD. The CDR3 runs 19 residues. The CDR3 region has the DNA TGTGCCTGTGACACGGTCTTGGGGGATACGACATGGGACACCCGACAGATGTTTTTC. It is translated as CACDTVLGDTTWDTRQMFF.

This clone was found a few times. Other DNA variants within this sample encode the same CDR3. The chain recombines TRDV2 with TRDJ3; 7 nucleotides agree with TRDD3. Germline CDR1 GEAIGNYY, CDR2 EKD. V shed 0 bases, J shed 1 base, and the junction held 8 bases outside the gene matches. The CDR3 is 19 residues long. DNA for the CDR3: TGTGCCTGTGACACCGGGGGGATCGCCGGTTCCTGGGACACCCGACAGATGTTTTTC. The encoded protein is CACDTGGIAGSWDTRQMFF.

For this clone: The junction shows a germline mismatch at one end, possibly a read error. The chain has TRDV2 and TRDJ3, with 13 bases identical to TRDD3. The germline CDR1 and CDR2 sequences are GEAIGNYY and EKD. The CDR3 is 21 residues long. The CDR3 nucleotides are TGTGCCCGTGACAAGGTACTGGGGGATACGAGAAGCTCCTGGGACACCCGACAGATGTTTTTC. It yields the protein CARDKVLGDTRSSWDTRQMFF.

This chain uses TRDV1 with TRDJ4; 7 bases agree with TRDD3. The CDR3 sequence is 17 residues long. Germline V gives CDR1 TSWWSYY, CDR2 QGS. The J segment lost 0 bases and the V segment lost 3 bases, leaving 13 bases of the junction unmatched. The DNA of the CDR3 is TGTGCTCTTGGGGACAGGGTAATGGGGGACCAGACCAGACCCCTGATCTTT. This encodes CALGDRVMGDQTRPLIF.

The genes are TRDV1 and TRDJ1, with 7 bases aligning to TRDD3. The CDR3 is 19 amino acids. CDR1 is TSWWSYY, CDR2 QGS, per germline. V lost 2 bases and J lost 0; bases outside the gene matches: 15. The CDR3 is CALGEVPRDWGEYTDKLIF. The CDR3 DNA reads as TGTGCTCTTGGGGAAGTCCCACGGGACTGGGGAGAGTACACCGATAAACTCATCTTT.

This clone was counted between two and nine times. J is TRDJ1 and V is TRAV29/DV5; 8 nucleotides line up with TRDD3. Germline V CDR1 and CDR2: NSMFDY, ISSIKDK. Trimming removed 0 bases from V and 0 bases from J; junction bases left unmatched: 10. CDR3 length equals 17 residues. The CDR3 DNA reads TGTGCAGCAAGCGCCGGGATACGGGCCCCGTACACCGATAAACTCATCTTT. Translated, it gives CAASAGIRAPYTDKLIF.

This clone ranks as medium-sized. The sample has other DNA sequences that encode this CDR3 too. The chain has TRDV2 and TRDJ3, with no clear D. Looked up from germline, CDR1 is GEAIGNYY and CDR2 is EKD. The V end lost 3 bases, the J end lost 0 bases, and 11 bases lay between the germline ends. The CDR3 is made up of 17 amino acids. CDR3 loop: CACDGTVSSWDTRQMFF. The CDR3 DNA reads TGTGCCTGTGACGGAACTGTTAGCTCCTGGGACACCCGACAGATGTTTTTC.

For this clone: Other DNA sequences in the same sample also yield this CDR3. The gene calls are TRDV2 and TRDJ1; perhaps TRDD2 as D (5 bases). There are 23 residues in the CDR3. The germline V and J ends were trimmed by 3 bases and 0 bases, with 37 bases remaining between them. Germline V gene data show CDR1 as GEAIGNYY and CDR2 as EKD. Here the CDR3 DNA reads TGTGCCTGTGACGCGATTTCCTTCGCCGAGAGGGTGGGAGACTCAACATACACCGATAAACTCATCTTT. Amino acid sequence: CACDAISFAERVGDSTYTDKLIF.

The rearrangement uses TRDV1 and TRDJ1; D possibly corresponds to TRDD3 (6 bases). The V gene lost 7 bases and the J gene lost 6 bases, with 18 bases spanning the gap. Germline loops: CDR1 TSWWSYY, CDR2 QGS. There are 14 residues in the CDR3. CDR3 sequence reads: CALVLLGGYHKLIF. DNA of the CDR3: TGTGCTCTTGTCTTACTTGGGGGCTACCATAAACTCATCTTT.